The T cell receptor beta chain under discussion was sequenced for a study of regulatory T cells in long-lasting Graves disease. Overall study results and limits: Comparison showed that persistent patients shared more public clonotypes (about 2,600) than new patients (approximately 930). The study found TRBV28, TRBJ1-2 and TRBJ2-5 favored in persistent disease.

The TCR beta library used iRepertoire HTBI primers with Arm-PCR amplification of CDR3. Per the study methods: The identification of approximately 62 TRBV and 14 to 15 TRBJ segments was made across samples. TCRdb passed the multiplex PCR reads through MiXCR, listing each CDR3 protein once. The V and J calls were not made by the authors but by TCRdb's processing. The sample includes 310,000 or so distinct CDR3 sequences, 15% to 20% of them seen just once. Described time point: persistent/refractory GD, antithyroid drugs over 5 years with positive TRAb. RNA isolated from PBMCs was used to make the TCR library. The authors diagnosed Graves' disease using American Thyroid Association guidelines. In regard to this clonotype: Its target is not known.

Trimming took off 1 base at V and 0 bases at J, with 10 bases between the two ends. The CDR3 covers 15 residues. Germline V gene sequence: CDR1 MGHRA, CDR2 YSYEKL. The receptor comes from a female donor with Graves disease. The rearrangement uses TRBV4-1 and TRBJ2-7, with D unclear. Sequencing was performed on peripheral blood mononuclear cells (PBMCs), taken when the disease was refractory, from a patient treated with antithyroid drugs. The CDR3: CASSQVAADSYEQYF. CDR3 in DNA: TGCGCCAGCAGCCAAGTGGCAGCAGACTCCTACGAGCAGTACTTC.